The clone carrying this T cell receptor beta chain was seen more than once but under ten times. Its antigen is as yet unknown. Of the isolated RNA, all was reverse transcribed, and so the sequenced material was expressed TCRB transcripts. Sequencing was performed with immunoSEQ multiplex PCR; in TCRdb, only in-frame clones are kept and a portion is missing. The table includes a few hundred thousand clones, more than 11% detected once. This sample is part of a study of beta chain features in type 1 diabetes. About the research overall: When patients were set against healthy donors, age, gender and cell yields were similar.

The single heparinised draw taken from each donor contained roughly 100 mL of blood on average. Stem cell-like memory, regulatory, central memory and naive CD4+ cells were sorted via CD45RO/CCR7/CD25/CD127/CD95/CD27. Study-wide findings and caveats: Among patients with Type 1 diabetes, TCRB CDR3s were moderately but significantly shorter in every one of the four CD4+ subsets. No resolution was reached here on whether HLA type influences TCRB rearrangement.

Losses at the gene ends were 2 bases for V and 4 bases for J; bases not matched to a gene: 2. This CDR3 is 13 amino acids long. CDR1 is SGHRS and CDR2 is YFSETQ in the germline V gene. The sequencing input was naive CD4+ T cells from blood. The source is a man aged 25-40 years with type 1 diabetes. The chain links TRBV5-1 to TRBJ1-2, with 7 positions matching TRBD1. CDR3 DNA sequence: TGCGCCAGCAGCTTCAGGGGGTCCTATGGCTACACCTTC. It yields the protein CASSFRGSYGYTF.